A selection of T cell receptor beta chains follows, all from one sample in a study of human T cells and chemical hapten exposure. MiXCR, run by TCRdb on the RACE reads, gives a single entry per CDR3 protein. The profile covers about 82,000 distinct CDR3 sequences, with 13% appearing a single time and approximately 6.2% taken by the ten largest. Sequencing used whole blood, obtained in connection with sensitization to the hapten diphenylcyclopropenone (DPC). These TCRs come from a woman aged 50 to 65 with alopecia areata. Some clones in this sample may be carry-over from other donors' samples. The CDR3 runs from the conserved cysteine through the conserved F or W. D genes are given only for firm matches. Clone size, where shown, is once, few, many, or a class for clones that have expanded.

d_call clone_size j_call v_call cdr3_nt cdr3_aa
. many TRBJ2-1 TRBV7-9 TGTGCCAGCAGCATCCCTGACTGGAACAATGAGCAGTTCTTC CASSIPDWNNEQFF
TRBD1 few TRBJ2-7 TRBV5-1 TGCGCCAGCAGCTTGGGCCGGGACAGCTCACCCGAGCAGTACTTC CASSLGRDSSPEQYF
TRBD2 . TRBJ2-1 TRBV5-1 TGCGCCAGCAGCTCGACTAGCGGAAACAATGAGCAGTTCTTC CASSSTSGNNEQFF
TRBD1 many TRBJ2-2 TRBV7-3 TGTGCCAGCAGCGAGGACAGGGGGTTTACCGGGGAGCTGTTTTTT CASSEDRGFTGELFF
TRBD1 . TRBJ2-4 TRBV20-1 TGCAGTGCCCCACCGACCGGGACAGGACTAGCCAAAAACATTCAGTACTTC CSAPPTGTGLAKNIQYF
. many TRBJ2-1 TRBV11-2 TGTGCCAGCAGCTTTCACGCGGGATCCTACAATGAGCAGTTCTTC CASSFHAGSYNEQFF
TRBD1 few TRBJ2-7 TRBV5-1 TGCGCCAGCAGCTTGACACAGGGGTTTAGCGACGTAACCTACGAGCAGTACTTC CASSLTQGFSDVTYEQYF
. many TRBJ2-1 TRBV9 TGTGCCAGCAGCGTAGAGGGGGAGCAGTTCTTC CASSVEGEQFF
TRBD1 many TRBJ1-1 TRBV11-2 TGTGCCAGCAGCCTCGACAGGGGCACTGAAGCTTTCTTT CASSLDRGTEAFF
. many TRBJ1-4 TRBV3-1 TGTGCCAGCAGCCAAGAAGGTCTGGGAGGTGAAAAACTGTTTTTT CASSQEGLGGEKLFF
TRBD1 . TRBJ1-1 TRBV5-1 TGCGCCAGCAGCGCGGGACAGGGAGACACTGAAGCTTTCTTT CASSAGQGDTEAFF
. . TRBJ2-2 TRBV9 TGTGCCAGCAGCGAGGGCGCCGCGGGGGAGCTGTTTTTT CASSEGAAGELFF
TRBD2 many TRBJ2-2 TRBV11-2 TGTGCCAGCAGGCGACTAGCGGGAGCGATCGGGGAGCTGTTTTTT CASRRLAGAIGELFF
. . TRBJ1-2 TRBV5-1 TGCGCCAGCAGCCATGGACTGAAGTTAAACTATGGCTACACCTTC CASSHGLKLNYGYTF
. . TRBJ1-5 TRBV15 TGTGCCACCAGGGACTACAATCAGCCCCAGCATTTT CATRDYNQPQHF
. many TRBJ2-5 TRBV28 TGTGCCAGCAGCAGCGGCTACCAAGAGACCCAGTACTTC CASSSGYQETQYF
TRBD1 few TRBJ1-1 TRBV12-3/TRBV12-4 TGTGCCAGCAGTTTAGCGCTAGGACAGGGACCTGCTTTCTTT CASSLALGQGPAFF
. . TRBJ2-5 TRBV29-1 TGCAGCGTTGATATCCAGGGTATTCGTGAGACCCAGTACTTC CSVDIQGIRETQYF
. . TRBJ1-4 TRBV30 TGTGCCTGGAAGGCATCAACTAATGAAAAACTGTTTTTT CAWKASTNEKLFF
. few TRBJ2-7 TRBV3-1 TGTGCCAGCAGCCAAGGCTTGGTGGAAACCTACGAGCAGTACTTC CASSQGLVETYEQYF
. few TRBJ2-5 TRBV7-6 TGTGCCAGCAGCTTAGCAGTTGGACTCATAGCGGAGACCCAGTACTTC CASSLAVGLIAETQYF
. many TRBJ1-1 TRBV18 TGTGCCAGCTCACCGGGGAGGGGACAAAACATGAACACTGAAGCTTTCTTT CASSPGRGQNMNTEAFF
. many TRBJ2-7 TRBV7-2 TGTGCCAGCGCCCTTCCGCGGGGTTACGAGCAGTACTTC CASALPRGYEQYF
TRBD1 many TRBJ2-7 TRBV20-1 TGCAGTGCCCGATATAGGGACAGGATAAACTACGAGCAGTACTTC CSARYRDRINYEQYF
. few TRBJ2-2 TRBV7-7 TGTGCCAGCAGCTTAGACGTGAACACCGGGGAGCTGTTTTTT CASSLDVNTGELFF
. . TRBJ2-3 TRBV28 TGTGCCAGCGAGAAAACAGATACGCAGTATTTT CASEKTDTQYF